This entry concerns a single TCR beta chain. This clonotype was detected ten times or more. The specificity of this receptor is unknown. One base away there is no much larger clone; base qualities are not given. The CDR1 and CDR2 encoded by the germline V gene (reference sequence) are LGHDT and YNNKEL. Counted from cysteine to phenylalanine, this CDR3 has 12 amino acids. The sequence is cut down to CDR3 DNA, 36 bases in frame from base 1. Unmatched junction bases come to 6, with V trimmed by 1 base and J by 15 bases. Sample time point, as interpreted from the label and publication: patch test 1, 2 weeks after DPC sensitization. This sample's treatment or condition label indicates: therapeutic diphenylcyclopropenone sensitization with weekly scalp DPC. At every patch-test visit, the blood draw took place before the patch test was put on. Patients were considered eligible if aged 18 to 70, diagnosed with alopecia and deemed suitable for DPC therapy, and patients were excluded if pregnant. Unfractionated whole blood was collected in Tempus Blood RNA tubes, and total RNA was extracted from that blood.

This sample is drawn from a study of human T cells and chemical hapten exposure (dated by TCRdb to the early 2020s). Regarding the research as a whole: For sensitization, 2% DPC in acetone was applied to a 2 cm by 2 cm area of upper inner arm skin. Throughout the study period of roughly 24 weeks, patients also received therapeutic DPC doses to the scalp every week. Patch testing was performed on the upper back with Finn chambers containing 0.01% DPC, and the patch tests were scored after 6 days according to International Contact Dermatitis Research Group standards. The mostly female patient cohort included alopecia areata with under or over 50% scalp involvement, alopecia totalis and alopecia universalis. Libraries were pooled for sequencing, and per-sample TCR yields varied mainly because of small differences in library volumes within the pool. The study tracked peripheral blood TCR repertoire changes in vivo during primary and secondary sensitization to the hapten diphenylcyclopropenone (DPC) in alopecia patients. Blood samples were taken from patients before sensitization (week 0) and then at 2, 6 and about 24 weeks after DPC sensitization. Blood for TCR sequencing was provided by twenty-nine alopecia patients at one to four time points (pre-sensitization, 2, 6 and 24 weeks). Points the paper makes about the study in general: Significantly more large CDR3 similarity clusters were formed by expanded TCRs than by pre-sensitization or healthy control sets, consistent with antigen-driven responses. No change with DPC sensitization was found in the number of TCRs above 1 in 1000 frequency, and no evidence of global repertoire structure alterations was found. All patients had alopecia, a presumed autoimmune disease, so their immune response might differ from that of healthy individuals. After repeated subsampling, changes were observed in the strength of the expansion versus patch-test correlation and in the threshold at which the correlation became significant. Patch test score was positively correlated with the number of PT1 expanded TCRs, with significance at thresholds 8, 16 and 32 but not at 4.

The receptor library was made with RACE. TCRdb names NextSeq 500 as the instrument used. Library preparation attached unique molecular identifiers to individual cDNA molecules for quantitative, reproducible TCR counting. From each blood RNA sample, both TCR alpha and TCR beta chains were sequenced. On the study's bioinformatics: Samples had a median of roughly 100,000 TCRs, with a range from roughly 23,224 to 750,000. V, J and CDR3 annotation of the TCR reads was carried out using the Decombinator software suite. For the PS versus PT1 abundance plots, all samples were subsampled to the same number of TCRs (28,000). TCRs were defined as expanded if absent before sensitization and observed at least eight times at the 2-week time point. TCRdb reanalyzed the raw reads on its own, using fastp at Q25 for trimming and MiXCR for clone calling, and kept in-frame beta chains. Entries are consolidated by CDR3 protein sequence, retaining the most common genes and DNA. The V and J calls shown here were made by TCRdb, not taken from the authors' results. The sample yields about 110,000 distinct CDR3 sequences; around 10% were counted once. Together, the top ten hold around 3.5% of the sample.

The sequence links TRBV3-1 to TRBJ2-1; the central 7 bases match TRBD2. The sequence was obtained from a woman aged 40 to 49 with alopecia areata. Some clones in this sample may be carry-over from other donors' samples. The sequencing used whole blood, collected in connection with sensitization to the hapten diphenylcyclopropenone (DPC). The CDR3 protein is CASSQVGGAAFF. The nucleotide sequence reads TGTGCCAGCAGCCAAGTGGGAGGGGCAGCGTTCTTC.